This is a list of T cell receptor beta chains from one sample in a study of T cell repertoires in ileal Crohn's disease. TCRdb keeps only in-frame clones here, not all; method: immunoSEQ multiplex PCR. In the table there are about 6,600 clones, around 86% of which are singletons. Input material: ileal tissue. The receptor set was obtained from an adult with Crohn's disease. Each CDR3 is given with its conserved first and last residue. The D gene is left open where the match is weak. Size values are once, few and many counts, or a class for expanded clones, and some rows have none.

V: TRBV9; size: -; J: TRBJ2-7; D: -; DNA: TGTGCCAGCAGCCCCCAAGGGGGGGCTGGCTACGAGCAGTACTTC; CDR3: CASSPQGGAGYEQYF
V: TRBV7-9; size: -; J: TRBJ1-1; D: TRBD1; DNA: TGTGCCAGCAGTCCAACTTGGACAGGGGGCACTGAAGCTTTCTTT; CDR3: CASSPTWTGGTEAFF
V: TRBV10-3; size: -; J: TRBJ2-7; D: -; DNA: TGTGCCATCGCGGGGGGACAGAGCTCCTACGAGCAGTACTTC; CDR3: CAIAGGQSSYEQYF
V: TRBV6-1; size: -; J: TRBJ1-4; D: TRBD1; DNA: TGTGCCAGCAGTGCCAGGGGGCTGGCGGCTAATGAAAAACTGTTTTTT; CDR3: CASSARGLAANEKLFF
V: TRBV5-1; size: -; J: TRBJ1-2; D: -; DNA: TGCGCCAGCAGCGAAACTCCAATTATGACGGCGTATGGCTACACCTTC; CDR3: CASSETPIMTAYGYTF
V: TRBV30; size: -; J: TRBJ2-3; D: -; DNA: TGTGCCTGGAGTGGGAGGGTCGCAGATACGCAGTATTTT; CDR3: CAWSGRVADTQYF
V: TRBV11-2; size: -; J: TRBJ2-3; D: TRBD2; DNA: TGTGCCAGCAGCTTGGGACTAGCGGGGGGGGTTAGTACAGATACGCAGTATTTT; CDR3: CASSLGLAGGVSTDTQYF
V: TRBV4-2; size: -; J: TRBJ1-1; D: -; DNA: TGTGCCAGCAGCCAAGACTGGGGGAACACTGAAGCTTTCTTT; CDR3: CASSQDWGNTEAFF
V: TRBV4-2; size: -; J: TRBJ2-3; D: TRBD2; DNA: TGTGCCAGCAGCCAAGCCCCCTCCGTGGCGGGGGGGGCCACAGATACGCAGTATTTT; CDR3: CASSQAPSVAGGATDTQYF
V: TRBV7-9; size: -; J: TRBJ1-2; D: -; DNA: TGTGCCAGAAAGCATGGCTACACCTTC; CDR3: CARKHGYTF
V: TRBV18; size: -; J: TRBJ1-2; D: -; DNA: TGTGCCAGCTCACCACAACGGGAAGCTAACTATGGCTACACCTTC; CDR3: CASSPQREANYGYTF
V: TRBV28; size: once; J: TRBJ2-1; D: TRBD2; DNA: TGTGCCAGCACACACCCCGGGACTAGCGGTTTTAATGAGCAGTTCTTC; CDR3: CASTHPGTSGFNEQFF
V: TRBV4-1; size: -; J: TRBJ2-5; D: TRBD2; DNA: TGCGCCAGCAGCCAACGGACCGGGACTAGCTTGGGGGAGACCCAGTACTTC; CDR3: CASSQRTGTSLGETQYF
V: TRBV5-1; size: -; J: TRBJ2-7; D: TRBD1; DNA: TGCGCCAGCAGCCGGGACAGGGCTTCCGACGAGCAGTACTTC; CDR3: CASSRDRASDEQYF
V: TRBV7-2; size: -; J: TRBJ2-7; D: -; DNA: TGTGCCAGCAGCTTAGCGGGAAGATTGACAGGAGGGGACCGGAAGGTCTTC; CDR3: CASSLAGRLTGGDRKVF
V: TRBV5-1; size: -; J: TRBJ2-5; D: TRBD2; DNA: TGCGCCAGCAGCTTGGGCGTCGGGGGGGCCGAAGAGACCCAGTACTTC; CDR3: CASSLGVGGAEETQYF
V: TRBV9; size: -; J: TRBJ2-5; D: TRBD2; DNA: TGTGCCAGCAGCGCCACGGGACTAGGGTACCAAGAGACCCAGTACTTC; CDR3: CASSATGLGYQETQYF
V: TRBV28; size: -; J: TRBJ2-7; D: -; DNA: TGTGCCAGCAGTTTAACTGGGGGCTTGCAGGAGCAGTACTTC; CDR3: CASSLTGGLQEQYF
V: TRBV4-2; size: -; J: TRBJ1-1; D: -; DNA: TGTGCCAGCAGCCAAGACTACAGGAGCAATGAAGCTTTCTTT; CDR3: CASSQDYRSNEAFF
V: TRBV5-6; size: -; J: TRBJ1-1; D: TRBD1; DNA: TGTGCCAGCAGCTGGGACAGGGCTACTGAAGCTTTCTTT; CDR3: CASSWDRATEAFF
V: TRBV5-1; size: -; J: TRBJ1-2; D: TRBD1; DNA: TGCGCCAGCAGCTTGTTAGGGGACAGGGGGAATGGCTACACCTTC; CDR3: CASSLLGDRGNGYTF
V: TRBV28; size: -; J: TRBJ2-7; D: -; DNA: TGTGCCAGCAGTCCCCCCGATCCCTACGAGCAGTACTTC; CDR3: CASSPPDPYEQYF
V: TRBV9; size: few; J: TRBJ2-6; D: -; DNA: TGTGCCAGCAGTGGGAACTCTGGGGCCAACGTCCTGACTTTC; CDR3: CASSGNSGANVLTF
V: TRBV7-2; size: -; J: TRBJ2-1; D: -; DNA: TGTGCCAGCAGCTTAGCGACCTCCGGAGGGGGGCAGTTCTTC; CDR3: CASSLATSGGGQFF
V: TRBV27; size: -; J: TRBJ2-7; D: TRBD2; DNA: TGTGCCAGCAGTCGGACTAGCGGGGGGGCCTACGAGCAGTACTTC; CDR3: CASSRTSGGAYEQYF
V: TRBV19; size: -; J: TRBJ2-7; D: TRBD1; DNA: TGTGCCAGTAGTATAGACGGGACAGGGGGCTACGAGCAGTACTTC; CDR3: CASSIDGTGGYEQYF
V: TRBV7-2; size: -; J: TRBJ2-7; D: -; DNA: TGTGCCAGCAGCTTAGATGGGTACTACGAGCAGTACTTC; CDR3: CASSLDGYYEQYF
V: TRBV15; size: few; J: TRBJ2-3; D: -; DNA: TGTGCCACCAGCAGAGAGGGCAGGGGAAGCACAGATACGCAGTATTTT; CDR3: CATSREGRGSTDTQYF
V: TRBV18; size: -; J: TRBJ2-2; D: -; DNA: TGTGCCAGCTCACCCCTCTCACTGACAGCCACCGGGGAGCTGTTTTTT; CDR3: CASSPLSLTATGELFF
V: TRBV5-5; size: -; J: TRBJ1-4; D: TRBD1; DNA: TGTGCCAGCAGCCCAACGGGACAGGGTAGTGAAAAACTGTTTTTT; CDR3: CASSPTGQGSEKLFF
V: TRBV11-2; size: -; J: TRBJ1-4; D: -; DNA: TGTGCCAGCGCCTTCTTCGAGGAAAAACTGTTTTTT; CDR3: CASAFFEEKLFF
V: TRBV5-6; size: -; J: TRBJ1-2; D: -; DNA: TGTGCCAGCAGCTTGGGAGGGGACTACACCTTC; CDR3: CASSLGGDYTF
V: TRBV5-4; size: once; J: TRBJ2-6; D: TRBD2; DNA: TGTGCCAGCAGCCCACCTGCGGGGGGCCCAGGGGCCAACGTCCTGACTTTC; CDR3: CASSPPAGGPGANVLTF
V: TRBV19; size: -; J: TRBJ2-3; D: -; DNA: TGTGCCAGTAGTATTTCTAGGGGCACAGATACGCAGTATTTT; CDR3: CASSISRGTDTQYF
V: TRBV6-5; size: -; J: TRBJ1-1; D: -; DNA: TGTGCCAGCAGTTACTCAGGAGGCGAGGCTTTCTTT; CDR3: CASSYSGGEAFF
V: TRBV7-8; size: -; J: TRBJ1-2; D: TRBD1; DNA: TGTGCCAGCAGCTTAGACGAGGGGGCGCCAGGCTACACCTTC; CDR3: CASSLDEGAPGYTF
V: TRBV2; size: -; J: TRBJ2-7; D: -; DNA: TGTGCCAGCGTTAAGACGCCAAGCTCCTACGAGCAGTACTTC; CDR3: CASVKTPSSYEQYF
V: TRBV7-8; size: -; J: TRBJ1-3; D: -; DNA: TGTGCCAGCAGCTTAGGGGAGGGCAACTCTGGAAACACCATATATTTT; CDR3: CASSLGEGNSGNTIYF
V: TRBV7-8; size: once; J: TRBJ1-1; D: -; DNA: TGTGCCAGCAGCTTAGGGGAGCGGAACACTGAAGCTTTCTTT; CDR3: CASSLGERNTEAFF
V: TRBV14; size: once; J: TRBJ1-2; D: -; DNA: TGTGCCAGCAGCCCCGGGACGGTCTATGGCTACACCTTC; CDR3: CASSPGTVYGYTF
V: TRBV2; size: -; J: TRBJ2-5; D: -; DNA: TGTGCCAGCAGTGAAGTGGTAGGGGCCTACTTC; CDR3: CASSEVVGAYF
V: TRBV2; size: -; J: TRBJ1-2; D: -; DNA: TGTGCCAGCAGGGAGCCGGAGGAATGGGGCTACACCTTC; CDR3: CASREPEEWGYTF
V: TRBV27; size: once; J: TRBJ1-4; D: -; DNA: TGTGCCAGCAGTGCCCACCCGACAGAAAAACTGTTTTTT; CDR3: CASSAHPTEKLFF
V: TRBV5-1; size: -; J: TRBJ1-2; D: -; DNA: TGCGCCAGCAGCTTACAGTATGGTAGGGGCTACACCTTC; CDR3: CASSLQYGRGYTF
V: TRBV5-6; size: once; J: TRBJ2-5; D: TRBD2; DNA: TGTGCCAGCAGCTCCCTCGAGCGGGGGCAAATAGAGACCCAGTACTTC; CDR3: CASSSLERGQIETQYF
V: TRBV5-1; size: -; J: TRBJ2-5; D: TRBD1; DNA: TGCGCCAGCAGCTTGGACTCTAAGGACAGGACAAGTACCCAGTACTTC; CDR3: CASSLDSKDRTSTQYF
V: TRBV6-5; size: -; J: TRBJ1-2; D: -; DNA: TGTGCCAGCAGGGACAGTAATAACTATGGCTACACCTTC; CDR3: CASRDSNNYGYTF
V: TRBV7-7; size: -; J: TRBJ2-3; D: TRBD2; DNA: TGTGCTAGCAGCTTCGGGGGGATCACAGATACGCAGTATTTT; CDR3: CASSFGGITDTQYF
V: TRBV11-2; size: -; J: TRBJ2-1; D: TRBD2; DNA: TGTGCCAGCAGCTACCGGGGGGTGCCCAATGAGCAGTTCTTC; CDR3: CASSYRGVPNEQFF
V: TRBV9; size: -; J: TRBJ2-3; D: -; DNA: TGTGCCAGCAGCCCGTACCCCCTGGCAGGCAGCACAGATACGCAGTATTTT; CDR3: CASSPYPLAGSTDTQYF
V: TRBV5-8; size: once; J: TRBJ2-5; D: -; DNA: TGTGCCAGCAGGCAACTAGAACAAGAGACCCAGTACTTC; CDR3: CASRQLEQETQYF
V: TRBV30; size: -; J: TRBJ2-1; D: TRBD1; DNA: TGTGCCTGGGGCCTTCAGGGGGCGAAGAATGAGCAGTTCTTC; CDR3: CAWGLQGAKNEQFF
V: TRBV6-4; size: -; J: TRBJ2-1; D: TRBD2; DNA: TGTGCCAGCAGTGGGGCTAGCGGGGGTAATGAGCAGTTCTTC; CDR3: CASSGASGGNEQFF
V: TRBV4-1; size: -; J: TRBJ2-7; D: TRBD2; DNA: TGCGCCAGCAGCCGCGGGGGGGTAAGCTCCTACGAGCAGTACTTC; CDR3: CASSRGGVSSYEQYF
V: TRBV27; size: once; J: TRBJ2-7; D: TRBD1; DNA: TGTGCCAGCAGGGGGGAGCCGGGACAGGGACTCTACGAGCAGTACTTC; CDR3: CASRGEPGQGLYEQYF
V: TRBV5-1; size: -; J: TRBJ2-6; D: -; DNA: TGCGCCAGCAGCTTGGCCGAGACCTCTGGGGCCAACGTCCTGACTTTC; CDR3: CASSLAETSGANVLTF
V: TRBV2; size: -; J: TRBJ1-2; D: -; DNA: TGTGCAGAAAAGCGCCAAAGAGGGTATGGCTACACCTTC; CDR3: CAEKRQRGYGYTF
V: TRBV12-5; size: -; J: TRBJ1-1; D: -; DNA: TGTGCTAGTGGTTTGGATGGGTCCTTCAATGAAGCTTTCTTT; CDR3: CASGLDGSFNEAFF
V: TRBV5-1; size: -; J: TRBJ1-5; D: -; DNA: TGCGCCAGCAGCGTATCCGCGGGGCAGCCCCAGCATTTT; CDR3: CASSVSAGQPQHF
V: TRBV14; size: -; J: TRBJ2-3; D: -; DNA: TGTGCCAGCAGCCAAGCCAGGCACACAGATACGCAGTATTTT; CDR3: CASSQARHTDTQYF